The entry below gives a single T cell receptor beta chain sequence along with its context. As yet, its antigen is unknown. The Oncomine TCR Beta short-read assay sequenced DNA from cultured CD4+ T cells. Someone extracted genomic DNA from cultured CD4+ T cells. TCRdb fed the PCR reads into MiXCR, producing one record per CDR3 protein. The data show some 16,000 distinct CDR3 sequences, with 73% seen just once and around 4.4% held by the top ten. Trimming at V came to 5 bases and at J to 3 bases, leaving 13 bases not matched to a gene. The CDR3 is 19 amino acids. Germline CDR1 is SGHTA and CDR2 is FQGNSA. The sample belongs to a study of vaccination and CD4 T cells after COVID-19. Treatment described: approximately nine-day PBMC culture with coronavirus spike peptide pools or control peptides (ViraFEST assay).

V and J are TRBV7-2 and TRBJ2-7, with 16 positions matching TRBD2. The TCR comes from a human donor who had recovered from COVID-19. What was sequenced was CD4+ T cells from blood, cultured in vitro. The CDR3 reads CASSLQGGLAGGPGYEQYF. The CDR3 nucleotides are TGTGCCAGCAGCCTACAGGGGGGACTAGCGGGAGGGCCGGGCTACGAGCAGTACTTC.